This T cell receptor (beta chain) was documented in a study of OX40 agonist ivuxolimab in advanced cancers. Method: immunoSEQ multiplex PCR; TCRdb's copy keeps in-frame clones and lacks some. This table has tens of thousands of clones, under 95% appearing once. The sample in question was CD4+ or CD8+ T cells sorted from blood, obtained in a trial of the OX40 agonist ivuxolimab. This clonotype was obtained from an adult with an advanced solid tumor such as melanoma, head and neck, liver or kidney cancer.

The CDR3 sequence is CASSQIGARNEQFF. CDR3 sequence (DNA): TGCGCCAGCAGCCAAATTGGGGCCAGGAATGAGCAGTTCTTC. The chain uses TRBV4-1 and TRBJ2-1, with D possibly TRBD1 on 5 matching bases. With 2 bases removed from V and 7 bases from J, the gap between germline ends came to 12 bases. The CDR3 loop spans 14 amino acids. Germline values: CDR1 MGHRA, CDR2 YSYEKL.